This T cell receptor beta chain originates from a study of Ad26.COV2.S vaccination and SARS-CoV-2 variants. Clones were read by immunoSEQ multiplex PCR, and TCRdb kept only the in-frame ones, dropping some. The sample lists 350,000 to 550,000 clones, roughly 87% occurring once. Noted treatment: around 19 received Ad26.COV2.S at low or high dose, single or two shots; several received placebo; per-sample allocation not given. Samples analyzed were those drawn on day 63 after the first vaccine or placebo injection. The receptor's source is a person between 18 and 65 years old who received the Ad26.COV2.S COVID-19 vaccine or a placebo. Source: peripheral blood, taken in a trial of Ad26.COV2.S vaccine versus placebo.

In DNA, the CDR3 is TGTGCCAGCAGCCTGCGGCCTACAAATTCACCCCTCCACTTT. As protein: CASSLRPTNSPLHF. The chain combines TRBV3-1 (or the pseudogene TRBV3-2) with TRBJ1-6; no firm D call. The CDR3 has 14 amino acids. CDR1 is LGHDT, CDR2 YNNKEL, per germline (reference sequence). V was cut by 4 bases and J by 7 bases, with 11 bases left in between.